The clone carrying this TCR beta chain was detected only once. Germline V gives CDR1 WSHSY, CDR2 SAAADI. V lost 7 bases and J 4 bases, leaving 8 bases between the germline ends. The CDR3 is made up of 12 amino acids. The data derive from a study of cytomegalovirus exposure and HLA in healthy donors. PCR primers comprised 60 Vbeta and 13 Jbeta primers. The data were produced by immunoSEQ multiplex PCR, yet TCRdb's version contains in-frame clones alone and is incomplete. The table has around 130,000 clones, over 75% seen once; the top ten hold 1.5%. The V gene is TRBV10-2, the J gene TRBJ1-3; no definite D call. The sequencing input was PBMCs. This clonotype was sampled from a young woman in good health and CMV-seronegative. The chain's CDR3 is CASIGSGNTIYF. The CDR3 coding sequence is TGCGCCAGCATCGGTAGCGGAAACACCATATATTTT.